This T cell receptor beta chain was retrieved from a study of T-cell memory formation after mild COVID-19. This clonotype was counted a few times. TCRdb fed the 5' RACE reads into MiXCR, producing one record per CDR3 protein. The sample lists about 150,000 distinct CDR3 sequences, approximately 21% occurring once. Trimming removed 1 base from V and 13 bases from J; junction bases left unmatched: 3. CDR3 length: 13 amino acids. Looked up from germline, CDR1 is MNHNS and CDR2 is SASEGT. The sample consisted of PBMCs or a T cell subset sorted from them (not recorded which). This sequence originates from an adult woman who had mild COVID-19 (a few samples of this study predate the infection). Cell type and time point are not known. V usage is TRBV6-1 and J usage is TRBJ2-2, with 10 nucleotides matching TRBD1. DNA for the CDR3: TGTGCCAGCAGTGAAGTGACAGGGGGCGGGCTGTTTTTT. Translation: CASSEVTGGGLFF.